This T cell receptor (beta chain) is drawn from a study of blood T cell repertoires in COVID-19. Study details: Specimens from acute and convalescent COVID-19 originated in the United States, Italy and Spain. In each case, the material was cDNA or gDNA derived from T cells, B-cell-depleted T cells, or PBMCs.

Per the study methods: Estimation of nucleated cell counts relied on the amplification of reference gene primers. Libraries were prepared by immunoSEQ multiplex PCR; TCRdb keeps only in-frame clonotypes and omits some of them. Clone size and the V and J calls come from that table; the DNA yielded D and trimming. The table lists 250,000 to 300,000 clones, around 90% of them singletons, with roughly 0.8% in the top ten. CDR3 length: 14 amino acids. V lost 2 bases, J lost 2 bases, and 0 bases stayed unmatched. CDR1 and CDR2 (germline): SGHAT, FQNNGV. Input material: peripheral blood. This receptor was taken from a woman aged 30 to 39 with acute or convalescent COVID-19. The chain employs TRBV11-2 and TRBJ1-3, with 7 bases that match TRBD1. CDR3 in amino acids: CASSLTGAGNTIYF. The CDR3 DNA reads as TGTGCCAGCAGCTTAACAGGGGCTGGAAACACCATATATTTT.